The 17 T cell receptor beta chains given below trace back to one sample, sequenced in a study of T cells in Graves' hyperthyroidism and ophthalmopathy. Amplification of TCR beta CDR3 regions was performed using RNA transcripts as template. TCR CDR3 underwent first-round RT-PCR with the HTBI primer set. TCRdb reprocessed the multiplex PCR reads with MiXCR, giving one entry per CDR3 protein. The sample includes about 130,000 distinct CDR3 sequences, 22% seen only once; the top ten take about two thirds. The sample taken for sequencing was blood. These TCRs come from a woman aged 50 to 60 with Graves' hyperthyroidism that later progressed to Graves' ophthalmopathy.

This clonotype showed up many times. The chain joins TRBV7-9 to TRBJ2-4, with TRBD2 identical over 9 bases. The germline CDR1 and CDR2 sequences are SEHNR and FQNEAQ (reference sequence). The CDR3 extends over 16 amino acids. J gave up 1 base and V 1 base, and 2 bases lay outside the gene matches. As DNA, the CDR3 is TGTGCCAGCAGCTTAGTTACTAGCGGGGCCAAAAACATTCAGTACTTC. Translated, it gives CASSLVTSGAKNIQYF.

This chain joins TRBV7-2 and TRBJ1-5; D gene unclear. Germline CDR1 SGHTA, CDR2 FQGNSA. This CDR3 region has 14 residues. Between the trimmed V and J ends, which lost 5 bases and 0 bases, there was a span of 8 bases. The CDR3 nucleotides are TGTGCCAGCAGCCCAACCTTTAGCAATCAGCCCCAGCATTTT. Its protein product is CASSPTFSNQPQHF.

This clonotype was recorded at least ten times. CDR3 residues: CASSQRTPGGVTQYF. Written as DNA, the CDR3 is TGTGCCAGCAGCCAAAGGACCCCAGGGGGGGTTACGCAGTATTTT. This chain links TRBV3-1 with TRBJ2-3; tentatively, D is TRBD1 or TRBD2 (7 bases each). V was cut by 2 bases and J by 8 bases, with 17 bases left in between. The CDR3 length is 15 residues. Germline lookup yields CDR1 LGHDT and CDR2 YNNKEL (reference sequence).

This clonotype was observed many times. The CDR3 sequence: CATSDRNTEWYGYTF. The CDR3 DNA is TGTGCCACCAGTGATCGTAACACGGAGTGGTATGGCTACACCTTC. The chain combines TRBV24-1 with TRBJ1-2, with unresolved D. From germline, CDR1 is KGHDR and CDR2 SFDVKD. The V and J ends lost 3 bases and 5 bases respectively, with 15 bases between them. The length of the CDR3 is 15 residues.

The table lists this clonotype with many counts. This chain uses TRBV28 with TRBJ2-7; TRBD2 matches 13 bases. V shed 3 bases and J 3 bases; nucleotides not matched to a gene: 8. The CDR3 has 17 residues. The germline V gene encodes CDR1 MDHEN and CDR2 SYDVKM. The CDR3 sequence is CASSFGDRLAGGYEQYF. The CDR3 DNA is TGTGCCAGCAGTTTTGGGGATCGACTAGCGGGAGGCTACGAGCAGTACTTC.

There are many counts of this clonotype. The chain links TRBV2 to TRBJ2-7; the D gene is possibly TRBD1 (6 bases). The germline V and J ends were trimmed by 11 bases and 2 bases, with 16 bases remaining between them. CDR3 length: 13 residues. Germline assignment: CDR1 SNHLY and CDR2 FYNNEI. DNA for the CDR3: TGTGCCGGTACCTCCGGACAGACCTACGAGCAGTACTTC. It is translated as CAGTSGQTYEQYF.

The chain is built from TRBV2 and TRBJ1-6; no firm D call. The CDR3 covers 13 residues. V lost 7 bases and J 3 bases, leaving 7 bases between the germline ends. Per germline, CDR1 SNHLY and CDR2 FYNNEI. The CDR3 region is CASTGVYNSPLHF. CDR3 sequence (DNA): TGTGCCAGCACGGGAGTCTATAATTCACCCCTCCACTTT.

A few counts support this clonotype. CDR3: CSVARSNEKLFF. As DNA, the CDR3 is TGCAGCGTTGCCAGGAGTAATGAAAAACTGTTTTTT. V gene TRBV29-1 combines with J gene TRBJ1-4, with D unclear. This CDR3 has 12 residues. Trimming took 4 bases from V and 4 from J, leaving 7 bases between them. Germline lookup yields CDR1 SQVTM and CDR2 ANQGSEA. The variable domain in full, completed from reference TRBV29-1 and TRBJ1-4, reads SAVISQKPSRDICQRGTSLTIQCQVDSQVTMMFWYRQQPGQSLTLIATANQGSEATYESGFVIDKFPISRPNLTFSTLTVSNMSPEDSSIYLCSVARSNEKLFFGSGTQLSVL.

This clonotype was detected only a few times. The chain recombines TRBV10-3 with TRBJ1-2; D not resolved. The ends were cut back, 0 bases at V and 6 bases at J, with 8 bases in the middle. The germline gives CDR1 ENHRY, CDR2 SYGVKD. This CDR3 is 13 amino acids long. The CDR3 sequence is CAISESMRDGYTF. CDR3 DNA sequence: TGTGCCATCAGTGAGTCGATGCGGGATGGCTACACCTTC.

This clonotype was recorded many times. The J gene is TRBJ2-5, the V gene TRBV20-1; 15 nucleotides align to TRBD2. The germline V gene encodes CDR1 DFQATT and CDR2 SNEGSKA (reference sequence). This CDR3 spans 17 amino acids. The V segment lost 5 bases and the J segment 4 bases; nucleotides outside the gene matches: 11. CDR3 DNA sequence: TGCAGTGCTCAAGGAATCGGGACTAGCGGGAGGAGAGAGACCCAGTACTTC. The encoded protein is CSAQGIGTSGRRETQYF.

This chain joins TRBV6-1 and TRBJ1-1; D remains unclear. V was trimmed by 2 bases and J by 5 bases, leaving 6 bases between them. The germline V gene encodes CDR1 MNHNS and CDR2 SASEGT. This CDR3 has 12 amino acids. CDR3 sequence (DNA): TGTGCCAGCAGTGAATCGCCGACTGAAGCTTTCTTT. Translated, it gives CASSESPTEAFF.

In this sample, this clonotype turned up many times. The chain carries TRBV3-1 and TRBJ1-1; D possibly corresponds to TRBD1 (5 bases). Trimming left V 5 bases short and J 4 bases short, with 11 bases between. This CDR3 spans 13 amino acids. Germline values: CDR1 LGHDT, CDR2 YNNKEL (reference sequence). The CDR3 DNA reads TGTGCCAGCAGCACCCGACAGCTCACTGAAGCTTTCTTT. Translated, it gives CASSTRQLTEAFF.

The chain joins TRBV28 to TRBJ2-3; TRBD2 matches at 14 bases. The V gene's germline CDR1 is MDHEN and CDR2 SYDVKM. The CDR3 spans 19 residues. Trimming at V came to 2 bases and at J to 0 bases, leaving 7 bases not matched to a gene. The DNA of the CDR3 is TGTGCCAGCAGTTTACCTGGGACTAGCGGGAGACTCAGCACAGATACGCAGTATTTT. Translating it yields CASSLPGTSGRLSTDTQYF.

There are many counts of this clonotype. For the CDR3, the DNA is TGTGCCATCAGTGAGTCCGCAGGATTCTCCTACGAGCAGTACTTC. Translating it yields CAISESAGFSYEQYF. The rearrangement links TRBV10-3 to TRBJ2-7; no reliable D call. This CDR3 is 15 amino acids long. Germline V gives CDR1 ENHRY, CDR2 SYGVKD. Trimming removed 0 bases at V and 0 bases at J, with 9 bases between.

V and J are TRBV11-2 and TRBJ2-1, with D perhaps TRBD1 (6 bases). Germline assignment: CDR1 SGHAT and CDR2 FQNNGV. The CDR3 is 15 residues long. V was pared by 1 base and J by 4 bases, with 11 bases between. Here the CDR3 reads CASSLVWGRYNEQFF. CDR3 DNA sequence: TGTGCCAGCAGCTTAGTTTGGGGGCGATACAATGAGCAGTTCTTC.

This clonotype has a count of ten or more. The chain recombines TRBV5-1 with TRBJ2-1; 8 nucleotides match TRBD2. This CDR3 region has 16 residues. V lost 7 bases and J lost 4; bases outside the gene matches: 13. CDR1 and CDR2 (germline): SGHRS, YFSETQ. CDR3 protein: CASRPGGRREYNEQFF. The DNA of the CDR3 is TGCGCCAGCCGGCCGGGCGGGAGGAGGGAGTACAATGAGCAGTTCTTC.

The rearrangement links TRBV9 to TRBJ1-1, with a possible D match to TRBD1 (5 bases). The V gene lost 4 bases and the J gene lost 5 bases, with 12 bases spanning the gap. The CDR3 spans 13 residues. Germline V gene sequence: CDR1 SGDLS, CDR2 YYNGEE. The CDR3 DNA reads TGTGCCAGCAGCACCTCCAGGGATACTGAAGCTTTCTTT. This translates into CASSTSRDTEAFF. The complete variable domain, with remaining parts taken from reference TRBV9 and TRBJ1-1, reads DSGVTQTPKHLITATGQRVTLRCSPRSGDLSVYWYQQSLDQGLQFLIQYYNGEERAKGNILERFSAQQFPDLHSELNLSSLELGDSALYFCASSTSRDTEAFFGQGTRLTVV.